Listed below are T cell receptor beta chains from one sample, sequenced in a study of regulatory T cells in long-lasting Graves disease. TCRdb used MiXCR to reprocess the multiplex PCR reads, holding one entry per CDR3 protein. Of 620,000 or so distinct CDR3 sequences in the sample, roughly 15% were seen once. Another study also made use of these data, one on T cells in Graves' hyperthyroidism and ophthalmopathy.

The sample here was peripheral blood mononuclear cells (PBMCs), taken at new diagnosis, from a patient treated with antithyroid drugs. The origin of the receptors is a woman aged 25 to 45 with Graves disease. Each CDR3 is given with its conserved first and last residue. The order of the fields is clone size, CDR3 length, V gene, D gene, J gene, CDR3 DNA, CDR3 protein. The D gene is left open where the match is weak. Clone size is stated in some rows and not others, as once, few, many or a class when expanded.

>-|16|TRBV7-9|-|TRBJ2-3
TGTGCCAGCAGCCCCAACCCAGGCTATGCCACAGATACGCAGTATTTT
CASSPNPGYATDTQYF
>many|15|TRBV11-2|-|TRBJ2-1
TGTGCCAGCAGCTTAGTCAGCGGACTTATCAATGAGCAGTTCTTC
CASSLVSGLINEQFF
>many|12|TRBV20-1|-|TRBJ1-2
TGCAGTGCCGGAGGGCAGGCCTCGGGCTACACCTTC
CSAGGQASGYTF
>many|16|TRBV20-1|-|TRBJ2-1
TGCAGTGTTACCTTACTCATGCGCGGGCAATACAATGAGCAGTTCTTC
CSVTLLMRGQYNEQFF
>few|13|TRBV10-3|-|TRBJ1-4
TGTGCCATCTCGGACAGCCCTAATGAAAAACTGTTTTTT
CAISDSPNEKLFF
>many|14|TRBV12-3/TRBV12-4|-|TRBJ2-7
TGTGCCAGCAGTTTGGGACCAGGGGTGCACGAGCAGTACTTC
CASSLGPGVHEQYF
>many|14|TRBV5-1|-|TRBJ2-3
TGCGCCAGCAGCTTGGACACTAGCACAGATACGCAGTATTTT
CASSLDTSTDTQYF
>many|13|TRBV5-1|-|TRBJ2-7
TGCGCCAGCAGCTTGGATTCGCCAGTCGAGCAGTACTTC
CASSLDSPVEQYF
>many|16|TRBV28|TRBD2|TRBJ2-1
TGTGCCAGCAGTCTACCTTTAGCGGGACATTACAATGAGCAGTTCTTC
CASSLPLAGHYNEQFF
>many|15|TRBV3-1|-|TRBJ2-1
TGTGCCAGCAGCCAAGAGCGGCAGGTTTACAATGAGCAGTTCTTC
CASSQERQVYNEQFF
>many|14|TRBV6-1|-|TRBJ2-7
TGTGCCAGCAGCCTCTCGGGGGCCCCCTACGAGCAGTACTTC
CASSLSGAPYEQYF
>-|11|TRBV6-2/TRBV6-3|-|TRBJ2-1
TGTGCCAGCAGTGAACAAAATGAGCAGTTCTTC
CASSEQNEQFF
>few|13|TRBV30|-|TRBJ2-5
TGTGCCTGGAGTAGAGGGTTGCAAGAGACCCAGTACTTC
CAWSRGLQETQYF
>few|16|TRBV11-2|TRBD2|TRBJ2-1
TGTGCCAGCAGCTTAGTCAGGGCGGGAGCCTACAATGAGCAGTTCTTC
CASSLVRAGAYNEQFF
>few|17|TRBV7-2|-|TRBJ1-1
TGTGCCAGCAGCTATGACAGAGGCGGAATTAGGAACACTGAAGCTTTCTTT
CASSYDRGGIRNTEAFF
>many|13|TRBV7-2|-|TRBJ2-1
TGTGCCAGCAGCTTTGACAGAAGGGGGGAACAGGTCTTC
CASSFDRRGEQVF
>-|15|TRBV20-1|-|TRBJ2-7
TGCAGTGCCCAGGAACCTAAGGCCAGGGAGAACGAGCAGTACTTC
CSAQEPKARENEQYF
>-|18|TRBV20-1|-|TRBJ2-2
TGCAGTGCTTCTACTACGGGACTTTCTGGTCGAGTTGGCCGGGAGCTGTTTTTT
CSASTTGLSGRVGRELFF
>many|12|TRBV29-1|-|TRBJ2-1
TGCAGCGTTGAGGTTACCTACAATGAGCAGTTCTTC
CSVEVTYNEQFF
>few|15|TRBV20-1|-|TRBJ1-4
TGCAGTGCCCGACCCTCAGGGCTAACTAATGAAAAACTGTTTTTT
CSARPSGLTNEKLFF
>many|11|TRBV12-3/TRBV12-4|-|TRBJ1-1
TGTGCCAGCAGTTTAGGCACTGAAGCTTTCTTT
CASSLGTEAFF
>once|14|TRBV6-5|-|TRBJ2-2
TGTGCCAGCAGTTACGAAGGGGACACCGGGGAGCTGTTTTTT
CASSYEGDTGELFF